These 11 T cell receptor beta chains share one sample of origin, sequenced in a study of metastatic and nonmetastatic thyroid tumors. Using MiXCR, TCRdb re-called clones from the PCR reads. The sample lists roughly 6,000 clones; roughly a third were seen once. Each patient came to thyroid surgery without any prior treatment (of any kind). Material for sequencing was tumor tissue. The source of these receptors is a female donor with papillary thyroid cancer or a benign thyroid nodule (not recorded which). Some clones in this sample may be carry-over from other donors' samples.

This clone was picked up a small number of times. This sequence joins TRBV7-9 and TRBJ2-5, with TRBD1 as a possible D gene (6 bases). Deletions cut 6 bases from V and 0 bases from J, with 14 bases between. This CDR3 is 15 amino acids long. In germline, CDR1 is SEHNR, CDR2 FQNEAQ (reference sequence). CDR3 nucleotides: TGTGCCAGCAGTACAGGACAGCCGTACCAAGAGACCCAGTACTTC. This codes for CASSTGQPYQETQYF.

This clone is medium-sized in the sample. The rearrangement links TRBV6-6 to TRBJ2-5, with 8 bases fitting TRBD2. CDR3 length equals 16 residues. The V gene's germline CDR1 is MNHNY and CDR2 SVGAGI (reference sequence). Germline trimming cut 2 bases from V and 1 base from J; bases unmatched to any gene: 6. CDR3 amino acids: CASSYRGAGAQETQYF. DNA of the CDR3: TGTGCCAGCAGTTACAGGGGAGCGGGGGCCCAAGAGACCCAGTACTTC.

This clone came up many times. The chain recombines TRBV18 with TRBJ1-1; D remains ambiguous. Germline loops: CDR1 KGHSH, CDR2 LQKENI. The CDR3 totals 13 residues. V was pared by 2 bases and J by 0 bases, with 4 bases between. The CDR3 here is CASSPAVNTEAFF. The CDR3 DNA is TGTGCCAGCTCACCAGCAGTGAACACTGAAGCTTTCTTT. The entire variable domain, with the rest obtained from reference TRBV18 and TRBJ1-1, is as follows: NAGVMQNPRHLVRRRGQEARLRCSPMKGHSHVYWYRQLPEEGLKFMVYLQKENIIDESGMPKERFSAEFPKEGPSILRIQQVVRGDSAAYFCASSPAVNTEAFFGQGTRLTVV.

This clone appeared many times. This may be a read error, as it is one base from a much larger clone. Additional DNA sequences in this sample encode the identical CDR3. CDR3 DNA: TGTGCCACACTGGGGATACCTAGCACAGATACGCAGTATTTT. Amino acid sequence: CATLGIPSTDTQYF. The chain is built from TRBV10-3 and TRBJ2-3; the D is unclear. Germline CDR1 is ENHRY and CDR2 is SYGVKD. The CDR3 totals 14 residues. Trimming removed 10 bases from V and 0 bases from J, with 14 bases in between.

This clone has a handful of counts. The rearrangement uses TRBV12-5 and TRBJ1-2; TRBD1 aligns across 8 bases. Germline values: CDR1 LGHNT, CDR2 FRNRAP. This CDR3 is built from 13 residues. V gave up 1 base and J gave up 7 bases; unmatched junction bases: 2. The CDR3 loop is CASGLGQGAGYTF. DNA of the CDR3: TGTGCTAGTGGTTTGGGGCAGGGGGCTGGCTACACCTTC. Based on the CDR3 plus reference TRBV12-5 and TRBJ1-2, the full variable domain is DARVTQTPRHKVTEMGQEVTMRCQPILGHNTVFWYRQTMMQGLELLAYFRNRAPLDDSGMPKDRFSAEMPDATLATLKIQPSEPRDSAVYFCASGLGQGAGYTFGSGTRLTVV.

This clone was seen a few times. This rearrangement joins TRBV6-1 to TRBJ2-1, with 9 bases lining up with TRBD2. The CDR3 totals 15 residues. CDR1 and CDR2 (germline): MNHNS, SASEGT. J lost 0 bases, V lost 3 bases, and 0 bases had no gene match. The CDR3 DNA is TGTGCCAGCAGTGAGGGACTAGCCTCCTACAATGAGCAGTTCTTC. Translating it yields CASSEGLASYNEQFF.

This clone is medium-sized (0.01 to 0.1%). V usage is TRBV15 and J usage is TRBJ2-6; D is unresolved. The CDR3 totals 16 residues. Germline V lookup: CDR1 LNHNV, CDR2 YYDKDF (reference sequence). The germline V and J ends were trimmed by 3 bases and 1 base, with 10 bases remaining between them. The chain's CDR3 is CATSRDEISGANVLTF. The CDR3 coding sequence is TGTGCCACCAGCAGGGATGAGATTTCTGGGGCCAACGTCCTGACTTTC.

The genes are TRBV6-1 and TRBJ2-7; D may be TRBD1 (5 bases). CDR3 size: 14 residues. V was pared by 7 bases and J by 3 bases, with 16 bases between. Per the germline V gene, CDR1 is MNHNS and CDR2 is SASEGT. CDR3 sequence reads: CASTDSVWGYEQYF. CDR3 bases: TGTGCCAGCACAGACAGCGTTTGGGGCTACGAGCAGTACTTC.

The CDR3 spells CASSSGGSSYEQYF. The CDR3 nucleotides are TGTGCCAGCAGCTCAGGGGGCTCTTCCTACGAGCAGTACTTC. V gene TRBV9 combines with J gene TRBJ2-7; 8 positions match TRBD1. The CDR3 contains 14 residues. J lost 1 base, V lost 4 bases, and 4 bases had no gene match. Germline-derived CDR1 and CDR2 are SGDLS and YYNGEE.

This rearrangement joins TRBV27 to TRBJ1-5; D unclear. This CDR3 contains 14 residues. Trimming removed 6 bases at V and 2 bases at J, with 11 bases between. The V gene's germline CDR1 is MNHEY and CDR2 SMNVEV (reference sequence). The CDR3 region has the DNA TGTGCCAGCAGGGCTTACGGGGGCAATCAGCCCCAGCATTTT. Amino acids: CASRAYGGNQPQHF.

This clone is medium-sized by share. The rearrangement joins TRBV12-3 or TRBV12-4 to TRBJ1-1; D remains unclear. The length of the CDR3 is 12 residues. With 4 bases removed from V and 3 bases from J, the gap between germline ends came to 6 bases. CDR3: CASSWVDTEAFF. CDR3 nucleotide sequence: TGTGCCAGCAGTTGGGTCGACACTGAAGCTTTCTTT.